This T cell receptor (beta chain) was profiled in a study of shared T cell receptors in the human thymus (dated by TCRdb to the early 2020s). General notes on the study: The study examined how self-reactive, shared T-cell receptor alpha chains are generated in the human thymus.

The method was the immunoSEQ multiplex PCR assay. TCRdb stores this immuneACCESS table with in-frame sequences only. Part of the clones is absent; in the studies checked, under half of the shortfall reflects unresolved V genes, and no reason is known for the rest. A total of about 660,000 clones appear in this sample, more than 75% of them only once. The top ten clones comprise around 0.0099% of the sample. As regards this clone: Its antigen is not yet known. Per-base quality was not reported, and no clone a single base away is much larger than it.

V loses 5 bases at its end and J loses 3 bases; junction bases beyond the gene matches: 14. CDR3 length: 18 amino acids, cysteine to phenylalanine. Only the CDR3 part of the read is kept: 54 bases, read in frame from the first base. CDR1 and CDR2 are drawn from the germline V gene: SGHAT, FQNNGV. The same data also went into a second study, on human thymus T cells. According to the second study: The donors were immunologically healthy infants in Finland who had open corrective cardiac surgery for congenital heart defects. The thymus tissue came from surgical resects taken out during corrective cardiac surgery. Usage of V and J gene segments appeared to be biased in both the thymic and the peripheral blood repertoires. Highly overlapping thymic TCR repertoires among unrelated individuals were reported in the related research. The study described the TCR alpha and beta repertoires in about 8 infant thymus samples and a few matching peripheral blood samples. The infant donors were about 7 to 244 days old, and the cohort included roughly six males and a couple of females. Thymocytes were mechanically released from the tissue and were stored as pellets of about 9-33 million cells at -70 degrees C. Genomic DNA was extracted from frozen cell pellets with a QIAsymphony instrument. Using the immunoSEQ multiplex PCR assay, the TCRB and TCRAD loci were amplified from a standardized quantity of quality-controlled genomic DNA. The V(D)J region was spanned by amplicons of a length sufficient to cover the CDR3 and to identify V and J genes. Amplicon sequencing was performed on an Illumina platform through the commercial immunoSEQ service. Corrections for primer bias and sequencing errors followed previously described methods, while TCRAD and TCRB definitions were based on the IMGT database. The repertoires were analysed using immunoSEQ Analyzer 3.0 and VDJTools for basic statistics, V/J segment usage, diversity estimates, rarefaction and pairwise overlap. To estimate diversity, the Chao1, ChaoE, Efron-Thisted, Shannon and inverse Simpson indices were applied, and diversity was also estimated on datasets down-sampled to the smallest sample. Repertoire overlap was assessed by strict matching of CDR3 nucleotide sequence, V gene and J gene, and clustering was done by Jaccard-based multidimensional scaling. On average, roughly 850,000 unique TCRB clonotypes were obtained from thymus samples, compared with roughly 84,000 from blood samples.

In this chain, TRBV11-2 is recombined with TRBJ2-7, with TRBD2 identical over 12 junction bases. Sequenced: thymocytes. This TCR came from a boy in the first two years of life with a congenital heart defect. Donor details come from another sample of the same person, matched by shared clones. The CDR3 protein: CASSHTSGRPTGVYEQYF. The DNA reads as follows: TGTGCCAGCAGCCACACTAGCGGGAGGCCCACCGGGGTCTACGAGCAGTACTTC.